This TCR beta chain was recorded in a study of Graves' ophthalmopathy and Graves' hyperthyroidism. This clonotype was observed many times. Scientists amplified the TCR beta CDR3 regions from RNA transcripts. HTBI-primed RT-PCR formed the first round, and a multiplex PCR formed the second. TCRdb used MiXCR to reprocess the multiplex PCR reads, holding one entry per CDR3 protein. The sample yields over a million distinct CDR3 sequences, about 38% seen once. The CDR3 is 14 residues long. V gave up 2 bases and J gave up 1 base, with 6 bases separating them. Germline V gene data show CDR1 as ENHRY and CDR2 as SYGVKD.

This chain links TRBV10-3 with TRBJ1-5; D ambiguous. The clonotype comes from an adult man with Graves' hyperthyroidism. The specimen was peripheral blood or thyroid tissue (not recorded which). The CDR3 nucleotides are TGTGCCATCAGTGAGGGTGTGAGCAATCAGCCCCAGCATTTT. This encodes CAISEGVSNQPQHF.